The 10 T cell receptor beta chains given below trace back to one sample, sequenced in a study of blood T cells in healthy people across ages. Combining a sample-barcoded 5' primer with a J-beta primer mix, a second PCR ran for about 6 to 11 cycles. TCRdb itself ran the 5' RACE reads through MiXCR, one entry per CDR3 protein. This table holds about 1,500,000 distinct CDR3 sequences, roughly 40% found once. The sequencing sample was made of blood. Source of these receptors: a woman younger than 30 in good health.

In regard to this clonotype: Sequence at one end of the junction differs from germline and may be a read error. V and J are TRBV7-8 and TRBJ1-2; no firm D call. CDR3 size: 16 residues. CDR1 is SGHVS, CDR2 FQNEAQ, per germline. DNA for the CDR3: TGTGCCAGCAGCTTACTGGGCTTCAGAGTTAACGATGGCTACACCTTC. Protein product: CASSLLGFRVNDGYTF. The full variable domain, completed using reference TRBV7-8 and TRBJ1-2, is GAGVSQSPRYKVAKRGQDVALRCDPISGHVSLFWYQQALGQGPEFLTYFQNEAQLDKSGLPSDRFFAERPEGSVSTLKIQRTQQEDSAVYLCASSLLGFRVNDGYTFGSGTRLTVV.

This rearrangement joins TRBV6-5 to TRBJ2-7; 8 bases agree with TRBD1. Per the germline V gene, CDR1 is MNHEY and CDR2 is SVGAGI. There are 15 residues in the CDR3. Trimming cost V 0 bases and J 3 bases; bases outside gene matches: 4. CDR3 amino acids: CASSYSRTGNYEQYF. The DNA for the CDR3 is TGTGCCAGCAGTTACTCCAGGACAGGGAACTACGAGCAGTACTTC.

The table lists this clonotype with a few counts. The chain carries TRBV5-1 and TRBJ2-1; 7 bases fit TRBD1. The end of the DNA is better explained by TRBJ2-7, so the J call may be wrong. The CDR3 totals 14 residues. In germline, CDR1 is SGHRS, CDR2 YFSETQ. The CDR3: CASSLTGTDNEQYF. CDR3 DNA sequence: TGCGCCAGCAGCTTGACAGGGACAGACAATGAGCAGTACTTC.

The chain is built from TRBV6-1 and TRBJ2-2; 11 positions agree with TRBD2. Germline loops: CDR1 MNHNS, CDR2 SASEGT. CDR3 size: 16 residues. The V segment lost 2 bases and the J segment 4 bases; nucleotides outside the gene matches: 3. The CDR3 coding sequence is TGTGCCAGCAGTGAACGGCTAGCGGGAGGCACCGGGGAGCTGTTTTTT. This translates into CASSERLAGGTGELFF.

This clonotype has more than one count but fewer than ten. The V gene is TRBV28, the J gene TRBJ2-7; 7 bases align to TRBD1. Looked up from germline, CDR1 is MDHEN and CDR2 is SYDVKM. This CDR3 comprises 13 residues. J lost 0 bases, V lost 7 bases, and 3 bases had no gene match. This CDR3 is CASTQGSSYEQYF. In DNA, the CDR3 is TGTGCCAGCACACAGGGGAGCTCCTACGAGCAGTACTTC. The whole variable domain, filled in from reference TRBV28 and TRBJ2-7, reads DVKVTQSSRYLVKRTGEKVFLECVQDMDHENMFWYRQDPGLGLRLIYFSYDVKMKEKGDIPEGYSVSREKKERFSLILESASTNQTSMYLCASTQGSSYEQYFGPGTRLTVT.

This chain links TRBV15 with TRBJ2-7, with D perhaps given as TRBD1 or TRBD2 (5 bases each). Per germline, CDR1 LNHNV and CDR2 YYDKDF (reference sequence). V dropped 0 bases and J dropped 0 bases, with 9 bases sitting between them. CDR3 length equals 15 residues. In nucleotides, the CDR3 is TGTGCCACCAGCAGAGACCGGGACGGCTCCTACGAGCAGTACTTC. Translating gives CATSRDRDGSYEQYF.

The chain's CDR3 is CASSHLARQETQYF. Written as DNA, the CDR3 is TGTGCCAGCAGCCACTTGGCTAGACAAGAGACCCAGTACTTC. This rearrangement joins TRBV11-1 to TRBJ2-5; D unclear. The CDR3 runs to 14 residues. V dropped 5 bases and J dropped 2 bases, with 12 bases sitting between them. CDR1 and CDR2 from the germline V gene are SGHAT and FQDESV (reference sequence).

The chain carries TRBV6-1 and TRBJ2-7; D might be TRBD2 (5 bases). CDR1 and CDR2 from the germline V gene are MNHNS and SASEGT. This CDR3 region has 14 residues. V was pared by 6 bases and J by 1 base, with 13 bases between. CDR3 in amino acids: CASSASGLSYEQYF. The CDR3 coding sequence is TGTGCCAGCAGCGCCTCCGGACTGTCCTACGAGCAGTACTTC.

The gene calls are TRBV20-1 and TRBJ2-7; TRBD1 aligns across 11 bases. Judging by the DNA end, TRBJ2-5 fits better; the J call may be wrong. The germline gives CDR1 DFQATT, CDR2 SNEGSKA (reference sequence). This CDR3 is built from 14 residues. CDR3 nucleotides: TGCAGTGCTACTCCGGGGACAGGGGGAGAGACCCAGTACTTC. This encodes CSATPGTGGETQYF.

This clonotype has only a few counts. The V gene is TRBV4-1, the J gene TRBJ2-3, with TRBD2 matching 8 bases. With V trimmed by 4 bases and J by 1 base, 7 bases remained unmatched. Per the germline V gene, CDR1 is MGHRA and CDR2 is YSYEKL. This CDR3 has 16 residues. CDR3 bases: TGCGCCAGCAGCCCCCCCGGGGGGGGACGCACAGATACGCAGTATTTT. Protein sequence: CASSPPGGGRTDTQYF.